This T cell receptor beta chain comes out of a study of T cell repertoires in aging, cancer and after chemotherapy. Whole-study context: Patients with chronic lymphocytic leukemia were sampled before and after fludarabine- or bendamustine-based chemotherapy. Study-wide results and limits: Age-matched healthy donors had significantly more diverse, less clonal blood TCR repertoires than untreated cancer patients. In each cancer cohort, median generation probability increased across chemotherapy, suggesting thymic output rebounded. Healthy donors lost TCR diversity with age mainly through richness, cancer patients through richness and evenness.

CDR1 and CDR2 from the germline V gene are SGHRS and YFSETQ. J lost 2 bases, V lost 0 bases, and 4 bases had no gene match. This CDR3 is 15 amino acids long. Amplification of TCR beta used genomic DNA extracted from peripheral blood. As for this clonotype: Its antigen is still unknown.

TRB rearrangements spanning V, D and J were amplified using mixed TRB-A/B primers. MiXCR, run by TCRdb on the multiplex PCR reads, gives a single entry per CDR3 protein. The sample yields more than 1,500 distinct CDR3 sequences, 30% to 40% seen once. Material for sequencing was blood. The gene calls are TRBV5-1 and TRBJ2-7, with 8 nucleotides matching TRBD2. This sequence was found in a human donor with a blood cancer. The chain's CDR3 is CASSLAGGNAYEQYF. The DNA of the CDR3 is TGCGCCAGCAGCTTGGCGGGGGGGAATGCCTACGAGCAGTACTTC. Looking up the rest from reference TRBV5-1 and TRBJ2-7 gives the full variable domain: KAGVTQTPRYLIKTRGQQVTLSCSPISGHRSVSWYQQTPGQGLQFLFEYFSETQRNKGNFPGRFSGRQFSNSRSEMNVSTLELGDSALYLCASSLAGGNAYEQYFGPGTRLTVT.